This TCR beta chain was profiled in a study of neurological immune-mediated disorders. Study-level results: Healthy controls had more TCR clonal expansion than multiple sclerosis, which showed the least, whereas HTLV-1-associated myelopathy showed the most. Expanded clones shared no identical CDR3 amino acid sequences across subjects, which suggested private TCR-beta repertoires in all groups. The study phylogenetically grouped the repertoires of 18 of 34 multiple sclerosis patients into one related-CDR3 cluster, a possible signature.

This clonotype was counted many times. Its specificity is not known. The CDR3 runs 14 residues. Trimming left V 7 bases short and J 0 bases short, with 14 bases between. CDR1 is SQVTM, CDR2 ANQGSEA, per germline. Synthesis of cDNA used 5'RACE (with 10-nucleotide random UMIs). Each CDR3 protein is one row after TCRdb ran MiXCR on the 5' RACE reads. The table lists 55,000 to 65,000 distinct CDR3 sequences, approximately 3.7% of them singletons. The chain is built from TRBV29-1 and TRBJ2-3; D remains ambiguous. The sequenced sample consisted of PBMCs. This TCR came from a woman between 50 and 59 years old with multiple sclerosis. The CDR3 here is CSAGSVSSTDTQYF. The DNA for the CDR3 is TGCAGCGCCGGAAGCGTATCTAGCACAGATACGCAGTATTTT.